These 19 T cell receptor beta chains share one sample of origin, sequenced in a study of read filtering for tumor transcriptome and immune sequencing. Molecular barcoded adaptors covering alpha/delta and beta/gamma chains were used on roughly 370 ng RNA. TCRdb independently ran MiXCR on the reads; one entry per CDR3 protein. Of more than 30,000 distinct CDR3 sequences in the sample, 12% to 15% are singletons; the top ten hold approximately 35%. Sequenced: a population of CD138-negative cells sorted from bone marrow. Receptor source: a donor at least 40 years old with multiple myeloma.

This clonotype was recorded many times. This sequence joins TRBV19 and TRBJ2-2, with 9 bases that match TRBD2. The J segment lost 4 bases and the V segment lost 10 bases, leaving 13 bases of the junction unmatched. In germline, CDR1 is LNHDA, CDR2 SQIVND (reference sequence). The CDR3 is 16 residues long. The CDR3 is CATQQRLAESTGELFF. Here the CDR3 DNA reads TGTGCCACTCAACAACGACTAGCGGAGTCCACCGGGGAGCTGTTTTTT. Filled out from reference TRBV19 and TRBJ2-2, the complete variable domain reads DGGITQSPKYLFRKEGQNVTLSCEQNLNHDAMYWYRQDPGQGLRLIYYSQIVNDFQKGDIAEGYSVSREKKESFPLTVTSAQKNPTAFYLCATQQRLAESTGELFFGEGSRLTVL.

V is TRBV12-3 or TRBV12-4 and J is TRBJ1-1; D may be TRBD1 (6 bases). CDR3 length: 13 amino acids. The ends were cut back, 4 bases at V and 0 bases at J, with 6 bases in the middle. CDR3 DNA sequence: TGTGCCAGCAGTTCAGGGGTGAACACTGAAGCTTTCTTT. It encodes CASSSGVNTEAFF.

This clonotype was observed many times. The rearrangement joins TRBV6-5 to TRBJ2-7; 9 bases match TRBD1. Trimming cost V 2 bases and J 0 bases; bases outside gene matches: 8. The CDR3 extends over 17 amino acids. Germline assignment: CDR1 MNHEY and CDR2 SVGAGI. CDR3 sequence reads: CASSYRWDRVSSYEQYF. Here the CDR3 DNA reads TGTGCCAGCAGTTACCGCTGGGACAGGGTAAGCTCCTACGAGCAGTACTTC.

The table lists this clonotype with many counts. The chain couples TRBV4-1 to TRBJ1-1; D remains unclear. This CDR3 is built from 14 residues. Trimming shortened V by 5 bases and J by 5 bases, and 15 bases separated the two germline ends. Germline V lookup: CDR1 MGHRA, CDR2 YSYEKL. Written as DNA, the CDR3 is TGCGCCAGCAGCTCGCGACTTGGGCAAACTGAAGCTTTCTTT. It specifies CASSSRLGQTEAFF.

This clonotype was observed many times. The chain carries TRBV7-2 and TRBJ2-5; TRBD1 matches 8 bases. Germline lookup yields CDR1 SGHTA and CDR2 FQGNSA. V lost 5 bases and J lost 5; bases outside the gene matches: 22. The CDR3 spans 19 residues. CDR3: CASSPLLPWADRAGETQYF. As DNA, the CDR3 is TGTGCCAGCAGCCCCCTCCTACCCTGGGCGGACAGGGCAGGTGAGACCCAGTACTTC.

Within the sample, this clonotype is medium-sized. The V call is TRBV4-3, the J call TRBJ2-5; D could derive from TRBD1 or TRBD2 (6 bases each). V lost 4 bases and J 2 bases, leaving 11 bases between the germline ends. Germline CDR1 and CDR2: LGHNA and YSLEER. CDR3 size: 14 residues. The DNA of the CDR3 is TGCGCCAGCAGCCCTCGAGGGGGGCAAGAGACCCAGTACTTC. This translates into CASSPRGGQETQYF.

Many counts were recorded for this clonotype. This sequence joins TRBV4-3 and TRBJ2-7; TRBD1 or TRBD2 may be the D gene (5 bases each). V lost 1 base and J lost 2, with 15 bases in between. The CDR3 is made up of 16 amino acids. Germline lookup yields CDR1 LGHNA and CDR2 YSLEER. The CDR3 loop is CASSQVVGARAYEQYF. Written as DNA, the CDR3 is TGCGCCAGCAGCCAAGTTGTCGGGGCGAGAGCCTACGAGCAGTACTTC.

This clonotype was counted many times. The chain combines TRBV20-1 with TRBJ2-5; D might be TRBD1 (6 bases). V was pared by 6 bases and J by 1 base, with 12 bases between. This CDR3 has 13 amino acids. CDR1 DFQATT and CDR2 SNEGSKA come from the germline V gene (reference sequence). The CDR3 loop reads CSAENRVQETQYF. The CDR3 DNA follows: TGCAGTGCCGAAAACAGGGTCCAAGAGACCCAGTACTTC.

This clonotype was counted at least ten times. V and J are TRBV3-1 and TRBJ2-2, with TRBD2 matching 13 bases. CDR1 and CDR2 from the germline V gene are LGHDT and YNNKEL (reference sequence). The junction had 7 bases not matched to a gene; V was cut back by 4 bases and J by 5 bases. CDR3 length: 17 amino acids. CDR3 DNA: TGTGCCAGCAGCCCCCGACTAGCGGGAGGAGTGACCGGGGAGCTGTTTTTT. Translation gives CASSPRLAGGVTGELFF.

This clonotype was seen ten or more times. The chain is built from TRBV7-2 and TRBJ2-5; perhaps TRBD2 as D (5 bases). The germline gives CDR1 SGHTA, CDR2 FQGNSA. There are 16 residues in the CDR3. With 5 bases removed from V and 2 bases from J, the gap between germline ends came to 18 bases. The CDR3 region is CASSPSGWAEQETQYF. CDR3 nucleotide sequence: TGTGCCAGCAGCCCCTCGGGATGGGCAGAACAAGAGACCCAGTACTTC. Based on the CDR3 plus reference TRBV7-2 and TRBJ2-5, the full variable domain is GAGVSQSPSNKVTEKGKDVELRCDPISGHTALYWYRQSLGQGLEFLIYFQGNSAPDKSGLPSDRFSAERTGGSVSTLTIQRTQQEDSAVYLCASSPSGWAEQETQYFGPGTRLLVL.

Ten or more counts support this clonotype. CDR3 bases: TGCAGTGCCCAGGGACAGGGGGGAGGTCAGCCCCAGCATTTT. Translation: CSAQGQGGGQPQHF. The chain combines TRBV20-1 with TRBJ1-5; 11 nucleotides agree with TRBD1. Germline CDR1 is DFQATT and CDR2 is SNEGSKA (reference sequence). The V segment lost 6 bases and the J segment 6 bases; nucleotides outside the gene matches: 7. The CDR3 covers 14 residues.

This clonotype was counted ten times or more. This chain joins TRBV20-1 and TRBJ2-6; D is perhaps TRBD1 or TRBD2 (5 bases each). Germline-derived CDR1 and CDR2 are DFQATT and SNEGSKA (reference sequence). This CDR3 has 15 amino acids. Trimming removed 6 bases at V and 4 bases at J, with 16 bases between. The CDR3 nucleotides read TGCAGTGCCCCCCCCGTGGGGGACGGGGCCAACGTCCTGACTTTC. This codes for CSAPPVGDGANVLTF.

The genes are TRBV12-3 or TRBV12-4 and TRBJ1-3; D is unclear. The CDR3 totals 16 residues. Trimming shortened V by 6 bases and J by 4 bases, and 19 bases separated the two germline ends. Written as DNA, the CDR3 is TGTGCCAGCAGCCTAGCGGGTGTGGGGAACGGAAACACCATATATTTT. This sequence encodes CASSLAGVGNGNTIYF.

In this sample, this clonotype turned up many times. The chain recombines TRBV9 with TRBJ2-1; TRBD2 might be the D (5 bases). Trimming stripped 0 bases from V and 10 bases from J, with 8 bases between. Per the germline V gene, CDR1 is SGDLS and CDR2 is YYNGEE. CDR3 length: 12 amino acids. Written as DNA, the CDR3 is TGTGCCAGCAGCGTAGGGGGAGCCGAGCAGTTCTTC. It encodes CASSVGGAEQFF.

This clonotype came up many times. The rearrangement links TRBV30 to TRBJ1-6, with a weak D call TRBD1 (6 bases). The CDR3 has 15 residues. CDR1 is GTSNPN and CDR2 is SVGIG in the germline V gene (reference sequence). Trimming stripped 3 bases from V and 9 bases from J, with 18 bases between. The CDR3 nucleotides read TGTGCCTGGAGAACCGACAGGCCTATCGGTTCACCCCTCCACTTT. Its protein product is CAWRTDRPIGSPLHF.

Turning to this clonotype: One base away lies a much larger clone, so this may be a sequencing read error. The V and J genes are TRBV20-1 and TRBJ2-1, with 13 bases fitting TRBD2. Looked up from germline, CDR1 is DFQATT and CDR2 is SNEGSKA (reference sequence). The CDR3 sequence is 15 residues long. The V gene end was trimmed by 2 bases and the J gene end by 15 bases; junction bases not matched to a gene: 13. CDR3 DNA: TGCAGTGCTAGACCAACTAGCGGGAGGGCCGTGAGGTGGTTCTTC. Protein: CSARPTSGRAVRWFF.

There are a few counts of this clonotype. The J gene is TRBJ2-1, the V gene TRBV29-1; D unresolved. V lost 0 bases and J 4 bases, leaving 10 bases between the germline ends. Germline V gene sequence: CDR1 SQVTM, CDR2 ANQGSEA. The CDR3 totals 14 residues. The DNA for the CDR3 is TGCAGCGTTGAAGACCCAGCGACTTACAATGAGCAGTTCTTC. Translated: CSVEDPATYNEQFF.

As concerns this clonotype: A far more abundant clone sits one base away, making this likely a read error. V usage is TRBV9 and J usage is TRBJ2-5; D may be TRBD2 (6 bases). The germline gives CDR1 SGDLS, CDR2 YYNGEE. This CDR3 is 14 amino acids long. CDR3 protein: CASSQDGGSETQYF. The CDR3 region has the DNA TGCGCCAGCAGCCAAGATGGGGGGTCGGAGACCCAGTACTTC.

In this sample, this clonotype turned up many times. The gene calls are TRBV10-1 and TRBJ1-1; 9 positions match TRBD1. The germline CDR1 and CDR2 sequences are WNHNN and SYGVQD (reference sequence). CDR3 size: 15 residues. The V and J ends lost 0 bases and 4 bases, in that order; junction bases with no gene match: 3. The CDR3 nucleotides are TGCGCCAGCAGTGAGTCCAAGACAGGGGGCACTGAAGCTTTCTTT. It specifies CASSESKTGGTEAFF.